Described below is a single T cell receptor (beta chain) sequence and its context. Its cognate antigen is unknown. The study drew its donors from healthy HIV-negative adults without recent acute infections or vaccinations. This sample stems from a study of shared clonotypes between healthy human individuals. The CDR3 loop spans 15 amino acids. Germline CDR1 reads LGHNA; CDR2 reads YNFKEQ. The junction had 4 bases not matched to a gene; V was cut back by 3 bases and J by 4 bases. Profiled with immunoSEQ multiplex PCR; TCRdb holds only in-frame clones, not every one. The table has some 2,000,000 clones, roughly 94% seen once. Whole-study results and caveats: Clonotype sharing across donors was expected to vary with sequencing depth.

This clonotype was obtained from a man in his late teens or twenties in good health. The sequencing sample was made of naive CD4+ T cells sorted from blood. This sample's subset: CD45RA+ positively selected. The chain recombines TRBV4-2 with TRBJ1-1, with 11 bases aligning to TRBD1. The CDR3 bases are TGTGCCAGCAGCCAGACCGGGACAGGGGGCACTGAAGCTTTCTTT. Its protein product is CASSQTGTGGTEAFF.